Here is one T cell receptor beta chain with its context. These data originate in a study of blood T cells in healthy people across ages. Then a second PCR, running about 6 to 11 cycles, was carried out with a sample-barcoded 5' primer and a J-beta primer mix. TCRdb reprocessed the 5' RACE reads with MiXCR, giving one entry per CDR3 protein. The data contain roughly 730,000 distinct CDR3 sequences, about 56% of them singletons. The sequencing input was blood. The sequence was obtained from a man aged 40-50 years in good health.

CDR3 bases: TGTGCCAGCAGTGAAGCGCTCGGGACAGCTAGCAATCAGCCCCAGCATTTT. Amino acids: CASSEALGTASNQPQHF. The rearrangement links TRBV6-1 to TRBJ1-5, with 7 bases identical to TRBD1. This CDR3 spans 17 amino acids. The trim removed 0 bases at V and 0 bases at J, leaving 5 bases unmatched. CDR1 is MNHNS, CDR2 SASEGT, per germline.